This is a list of T cell receptor beta chains from one sample in a study of blood T cell repertoires in COVID-19. Profiled with immunoSEQ multiplex PCR; TCRdb holds only in-frame clones, not every one. In the table there are tens of thousands of clones, 85% to 90% of which are singletons. The sequenced material came from peripheral blood. These receptors originate from a woman in her 70s with acute or convalescent COVID-19. The conserved cysteine and the conserved F or W are not part of the CDR3 here. The order of the fields is clone size, V gene, CDR3 protein. Clone size, where shown, is once, few, many, or a class for clones that have expanded.

clone_size: NA
v_call: TRBV21-1
cdr3_aa: ASSKGSQGNEQY

clone_size: NA
v_call: TRBV2
cdr3_aa: ASSWLAEHQETQY

clone_size: few
v_call: TRBV6-6
cdr3_aa: ASKSTGDEKLF

clone_size: NA
v_call: TRBV11-3
cdr3_aa: ASSLTASVYNEQF

clone_size: once
v_call: TRBV6-1
cdr3_aa: ASSGSGTSGTNTQY

clone_size: NA
v_call: TRBV19
cdr3_aa: ASSRDTMRTDTQY

clone_size: NA
v_call: TRBV29-1
cdr3_aa: SVAASGEWDEQF

clone_size: NA
v_call: TRBV7-7
cdr3_aa: ASSSGTEYQETQY

clone_size: NA
v_call: TRBV11-2
cdr3_aa: ASSLDMGRGYT

clone_size: NA
v_call: TRBV5-6
cdr3_aa: ASSRQGAANYGYT

clone_size: few
v_call: TRBV2
cdr3_aa: ASSDPSGRETEAF

clone_size: NA
v_call: TRBV5-1
cdr3_aa: ASSSGQSLAGNSPLH

clone_size: NA
v_call: TRBV6-5
cdr3_aa: ASSSNSGDGSPLH

clone_size: NA
v_call: TRBV29-1
cdr3_aa: SVEATSGSAGELF

clone_size: NA
v_call: TRBV2
cdr3_aa: ATKIRGSDNEQF

clone_size: NA
v_call: TRBV7-8
cdr3_aa: ASSPRRTSGTNIYEQY

clone_size: NA
v_call: TRBV5-4
cdr3_aa: ASSPEGRSLGQF

clone_size: NA
v_call: TRBV11-2
cdr3_aa: ASSFSGSPYNEQF

clone_size: once
v_call: TRBV9
cdr3_aa: ASSVTGGDTSTEAF

clone_size: NA
v_call: TRBV6-5
cdr3_aa: ASRTTESYNEQF

clone_size: NA
v_call: TRBV5-1
cdr3_aa: ASSLSGSGTDTQY

clone_size: NA
v_call: TRBV5-4
cdr3_aa: ASSLGLAGGDEQF

clone_size: NA
v_call: TRBV18
cdr3_aa: ASSHDSSRGNTIY

clone_size: NA
v_call: TRBV28
cdr3_aa: ASSRLGKKNYGYT

clone_size: NA
v_call: TRBV14
cdr3_aa: ASSQVRWDRGRNTEAF

clone_size: NA
v_call: TRBV29-1
cdr3_aa: SVEIRGYQAGNYGYT

clone_size: NA
v_call: TRBV6-1
cdr3_aa: ASSEEPGSGYGYT

clone_size: once
v_call: TRBV24-1
cdr3_aa: ATSDSGQPNEKLF

clone_size: once
v_call: TRBV7-9
cdr3_aa: ASSPSRTTFHPEAF

clone_size: NA
v_call: TRBV24-1
cdr3_aa: ATSDPGTGSYEQY

clone_size: NA
v_call: TRBV5-1
cdr3_aa: ASSTGQGGYTEAF

clone_size: NA
v_call: TRBV28
cdr3_aa: ASSPGQGWSEQF

clone_size: NA
v_call: TRBV4-1
cdr3_aa: ASSQPDRTYEQY

clone_size: NA
v_call: TRBV11-2
cdr3_aa: ASSLGTGSPLH

clone_size: NA
v_call: TRBV11-3
cdr3_aa: ASSRGVNTGELF

clone_size: NA
v_call: TRBV9
cdr3_aa: ASSAEGDASYEQY

clone_size: NA
v_call: TRBV11-2
cdr3_aa: ASSAGQGANEQF

clone_size: NA
v_call: TRBV5-4
cdr3_aa: ASSLVASSDTQY

clone_size: NA
v_call: TRBV12-3/TRBV12-4
cdr3_aa: ASSLGAQQAF

clone_size: NA
v_call: TRBV30
cdr3_aa: AWSVQRSLNQPQH

clone_size: NA
v_call: TRBV3-1/TRBV3-2
cdr3_aa: ASSQGLGTEAF